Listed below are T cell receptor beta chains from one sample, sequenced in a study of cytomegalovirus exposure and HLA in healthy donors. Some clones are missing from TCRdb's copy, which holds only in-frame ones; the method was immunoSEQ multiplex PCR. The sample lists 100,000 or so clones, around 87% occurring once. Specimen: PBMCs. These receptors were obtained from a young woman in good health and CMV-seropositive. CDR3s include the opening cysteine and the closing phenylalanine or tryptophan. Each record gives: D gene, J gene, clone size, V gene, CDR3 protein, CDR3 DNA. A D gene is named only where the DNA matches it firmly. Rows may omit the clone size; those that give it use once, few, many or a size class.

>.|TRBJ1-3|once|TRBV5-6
CASSLGHGNTIYF
TGTGCCAGCAGCTTGGGTCATGGAAACACCATATATTTT
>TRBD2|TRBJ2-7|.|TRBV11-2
CASSGRLAGAYEQYF
TGTGCCAGCAGCGGCAGACTAGCGGGGGCCTACGAGCAGTACTTC
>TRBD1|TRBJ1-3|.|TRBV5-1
CASSSTGGGGNTIYF
TGCGCCAGCAGCTCCACAGGGGGTGGTGGAAACACCATATATTTT
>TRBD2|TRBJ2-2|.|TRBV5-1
CASWPAGVDSGELFF
TGCGCCAGCTGGCCAGCGGGAGTCGATTCCGGGGAGCTGTTTTTT
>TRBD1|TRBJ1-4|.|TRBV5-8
CASSGYRGHEKLFF
TGTGCCAGCAGCGGCTACAGGGGGCATGAAAAACTGTTTTTT
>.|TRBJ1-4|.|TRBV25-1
CASSEQGEKLFF
TGTGCCAGCAGTGAACAGGGGGAAAAACTGTTTTTT
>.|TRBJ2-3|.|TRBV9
CASSLAPSSTDTQYF
TGTGCCAGCAGCCTAGCCCCTAGTAGCACAGATACGCAGTATTTT
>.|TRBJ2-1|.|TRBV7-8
CASRHGTYEQFF
TGTGCCAGCAGACACGGGACTTATGAGCAGTTCTTC
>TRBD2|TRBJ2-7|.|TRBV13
CASSSLSGGRSYEQYF
TGTGCCAGCAGCTCCCTGAGCGGGGGGCGGTCCTACGAGCAGTACTTC
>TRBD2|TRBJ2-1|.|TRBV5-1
CASSLVGSGGAPYNEQFF
TGCGCCAGCAGCTTGGTAGGTAGCGGGGGGGCACCCTACAATGAGCAGTTCTTC
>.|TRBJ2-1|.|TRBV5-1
CAIRIQEFLYNEQFF
TGCGCCATCCGAATACAGGAATTTCTCTACAATGAGCAGTTCTTC
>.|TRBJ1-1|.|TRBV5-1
CASSLAGTASEAFF
TGCGCCAGCAGCTTGGCAGGAACGGCCTCTGAAGCTTTCTTT
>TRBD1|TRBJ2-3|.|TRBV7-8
CASSSDRGLIPHTQYF
TGTGCCAGCAGCTCGGACAGGGGCCTAATCCCCCATACGCAGTATTTT
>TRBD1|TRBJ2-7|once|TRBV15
CATSRLGTGVLNSYEQYF
TGTGCCACCAGCAGACTTGGGACAGGGGTTCTCAATTCCTACGAGCAGTACTTC
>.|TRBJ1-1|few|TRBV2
CASSEFEQNTEAFF
TGTGCCAGCAGTGAGTTCGAGCAGAACACTGAAGCTTTCTTT
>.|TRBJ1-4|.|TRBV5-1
CASSLGRQGEKLFF
TGCGCCAGCAGCTTGGGTCGGCAGGGGGAAAAACTGTTTTTT
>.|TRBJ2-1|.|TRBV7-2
CASSLSREQNEQFF
TGTGCCAGCAGCTTAAGTCGGGAGCAGAATGAGCAGTTCTTC
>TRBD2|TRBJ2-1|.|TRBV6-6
CASRPSSGRNEQFF
TGTGCCAGCAGACCTTCTAGCGGGAGAAATGAGCAGTTCTTC
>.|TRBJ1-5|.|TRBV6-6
CASSYSREGEQPQHF
TGTGCCAGCAGTTACTCGAGGGAGGGGGAACAGCCCCAGCATTTT
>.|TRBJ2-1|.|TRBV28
CASSRSQVGSYNEQFF
TGTGCCAGCAGCCGATCCCAGGTCGGCTCCTACAATGAGCAGTTCTTC
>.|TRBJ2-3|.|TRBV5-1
CASSGGASSSDTQYF
TGCGCCAGCAGTGGGGGGGCTAGTAGTTCAGATACGCAGTATTTT
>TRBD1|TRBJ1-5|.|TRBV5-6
CASSKGQGMGNQPQHF
TGTGCCAGCAGCAAAGGACAGGGGATGGGCAATCAGCCCCAGCATTTT
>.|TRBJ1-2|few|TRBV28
CASSSTGLDGYTF
TGTGCCAGCAGCTCCACAGGTCTGGATGGCTACACCTTC
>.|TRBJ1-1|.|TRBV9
CASSVQGSITEAFF
TGTGCCAGCAGCGTACAGGGGTCCATCACTGAAGCTTTCTTT
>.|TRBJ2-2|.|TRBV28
CASRSGASNTGELFF
TGTGCCAGCAGGTCGGGAGCTTCGAACACCGGGGAGCTGTTTTTT
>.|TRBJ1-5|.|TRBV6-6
CASSYGRLNQPQHF
TGTGCCAGCAGTTACGGCAGGCTAAATCAGCCCCAGCATTTT
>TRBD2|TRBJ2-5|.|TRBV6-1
CASSALAGGNPETQYF
TGTGCCAGCAGTGCCCTAGCGGGAGGTAACCCAGAGACCCAGTACTTC
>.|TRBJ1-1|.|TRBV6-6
CASSLEEAGATEAFF
TGTGCCAGCAGCCTGGAGGAGGCGGGGGCCACTGAAGCTTTCTTT
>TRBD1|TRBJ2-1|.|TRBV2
CASRSGQGGSYNEQFF
TGTGCCAGCAGGTCGGGACAGGGCGGGTCCTACAATGAGCAGTTCTTC
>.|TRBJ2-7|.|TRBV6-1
CASSEQGSPSSYEQYF
TGTGCCAGCAGTGAACAGGGTTCCCCGAGCTCCTACGAGCAGTACTTC
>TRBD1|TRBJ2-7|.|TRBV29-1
CSARTGSHEQYF
TGCAGCGCTCGGACAGGGTCCCACGAGCAGTACTTC
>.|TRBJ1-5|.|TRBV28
CASSSKLQGWGQPQHF
TGTGCCAGCAGTTCAAAACTGCAGGGGTGGGGACAGCCCCAGCATTTT